The rows below give T cell receptor beta chains drawn from one sample of a study of T cells after yellow fever vaccination. MiXCR, run by TCRdb on the 5' RACE reads, gives a single entry per CDR3 protein. The sample holds roughly 520,000 distinct CDR3 sequences, about a fifth seen once. The sample consisted of PBMCs, taken roughly 20 days after the first yellow fever vaccination. The receptors were sampled from a man between 18 and 35 years old who received the YFV17D yellow fever vaccine. The CDR3 runs from the conserved cysteine through the conserved F or W. Each record gives: D gene, V gene, clone size, J gene, CDR3 DNA, CDR3 protein. The D gene is left open where the match is weak. Rows give clone size only sometimes, using once, few, many, or a class for an expanded clone.

D gene: TRBD2
V gene: TRBV20-1
clone size: NA
J gene: TRBJ2-3
CDR3 DNA: TGCAGTGCCTTACTAGCGGGGGAGAGCACAGATACGCAGTATTTT
CDR3 protein: CSALLAGESTDTQYF

D gene: NA
V gene: TRBV19
clone size: few
J gene: TRBJ1-2
CDR3 DNA: TGTGCCAGTAAAGATAACGGAGAAATAGGAGGCTACACCTTC
CDR3 protein: CASKDNGEIGGYTF

D gene: NA
V gene: TRBV4-3
clone size: many
J gene: TRBJ1-3
CDR3 DNA: TGCGCCAGCAGCCAAGGGGGGAACAGGGCTGGAAACACCATATATTTT
CDR3 protein: CASSQGGNRAGNTIYF

D gene: NA
V gene: TRBV9
clone size: few
J gene: TRBJ2-1
CDR3 DNA: TGTGCCAGCAGCCCCCCCGGCAACAATGTCAATGAGCAGTTCTTC
CDR3 protein: CASSPPGNNVNEQFF

D gene: NA
V gene: TRBV19
clone size: few
J gene: TRBJ2-1
CDR3 DNA: TGTGCCAGCCTGGGGCCAGGGGAAACGTTTGAGCAGTTCTTC
CDR3 protein: CASLGPGETFEQFF

D gene: NA
V gene: TRBV20-1
clone size: NA
J gene: TRBJ1-5
CDR3 DNA: TGCAGTGCTATTAGCCTTCAGGGGCGGGACAATCAGCCCCAGCATTTT
CDR3 protein: CSAISLQGRDNQPQHF

D gene: NA
V gene: TRBV7-2
clone size: few
J gene: TRBJ2-3
CDR3 DNA: TGTGCCAGCAGCCGCGCCTGGGGGGATTCAGATACGCAGTATTTT
CDR3 protein: CASSRAWGDSDTQYF

D gene: NA
V gene: TRBV18
clone size: NA
J gene: TRBJ2-1
CDR3 DNA: TGTGCCAGCTCACCACTAGGGGACTCCTACAATGAGCAGTTCTTC
CDR3 protein: CASSPLGDSYNEQFF

D gene: NA
V gene: TRBV20-1
clone size: many
J gene: TRBJ2-1
CDR3 DNA: TGCAGTGCTAGCCGGGCAGGAGCAGGTGAGCAGTTCTTC
CDR3 protein: CSASRAGAGEQFF

D gene: TRBD2
V gene: TRBV20-1
clone size: NA
J gene: TRBJ2-3
CDR3 DNA: TGCAGTTCCCGGCGGGGGGCAGGAGATACGCAGTATTTT
CDR3 protein: CSSRRGAGDTQYF

D gene: TRBD2
V gene: TRBV29-1
clone size: NA
J gene: TRBJ2-2
CDR3 DNA: TGCAGCGTTTTCTGGGGGGGTAACACCGGGGAGCTGTTTTTT
CDR3 protein: CSVFWGGNTGELFF

D gene: TRBD1
V gene: TRBV3-1
clone size: NA
J gene: TRBJ2-2
CDR3 DNA: TGTGCCAGCAGCCGAACTATGGGGACAGCGAACACCGGGGAGCTGTTTTTT
CDR3 protein: CASSRTMGTANTGELFF

D gene: TRBD2
V gene: TRBV29-1
clone size: NA
J gene: TRBJ2-3
CDR3 DNA: TGCAGCGTGTCAGTGGCGGGGGGCAGCGATACGCAGTATTTT
CDR3 protein: CSVSVAGGSDTQYF

D gene: NA
V gene: TRBV4-2
clone size: few
J gene: TRBJ2-3
CDR3 DNA: TGTGCCAGCAGCCAGGGGGTGGGGGTCGCATCAGATACGCAGTATTTT
CDR3 protein: CASSQGVGVASDTQYF

D gene: NA
V gene: TRBV15
clone size: NA
J gene: TRBJ2-6
CDR3 DNA: TGTGCCACCAGCAGAGATAGAGGTTTATCTGGGGCCAACGTCCTGACTTTC
CDR3 protein: CATSRDRGLSGANVLTF

D gene: NA
V gene: TRBV24-1
clone size: NA
J gene: TRBJ2-2
CDR3 DNA: TGTGCCACCAAGGACAGTTCGAACACCGGGGAGCTGTTTTTT
CDR3 protein: CATKDSSNTGELFF

D gene: TRBD1
V gene: TRBV20-1
clone size: NA
J gene: TRBJ1-5
CDR3 DNA: TGCAGTGCACGACAGGGTGGGAAGCCCCAGCATTTT
CDR3 protein: CSARQGGKPQHF

D gene: NA
V gene: TRBV7-9
clone size: NA
J gene: TRBJ2-3
CDR3 DNA: TGTGCCAGCAGCCTGGGAGCGGTCGCAGATACGCAGTATTTT
CDR3 protein: CASSLGAVADTQYF

D gene: TRBD2
V gene: TRBV6-2/TRBV6-3
clone size: NA
J gene: TRBJ2-1
CDR3 DNA: TGTGCCAGCAGCATGACTAGCGGGATCACCTACAATGAGCAGTTCTTC
CDR3 protein: CASSMTSGITYNEQFF

D gene: TRBD2
V gene: TRBV6-4
clone size: many
J gene: TRBJ2-3
CDR3 DNA: TGTGCCAGCAGTGACGGTCCAGCGGGGGCGGATACGCAGTATTTT
CDR3 protein: CASSDGPAGADTQYF

D gene: NA
V gene: TRBV9
clone size: few
J gene: TRBJ2-1
CDR3 DNA: TGTGCCAGCAGCGTAGAGGCGACCACCTACAATGAGCAGTTCTTC
CDR3 protein: CASSVEATTYNEQFF

D gene: NA
V gene: TRBV9
clone size: few
J gene: TRBJ1-2
CDR3 DNA: TGTGCCAGCAGCCCGGTAGGGGGGGGCTACACCTTC
CDR3 protein: CASSPVGGGYTF

D gene: NA
V gene: TRBV6-2/TRBV6-3
clone size: few
J gene: TRBJ1-1
CDR3 DNA: TGTGCCAGCAGTTACTCTCGGATACTGAACACTGAAGCTTTCTTT
CDR3 protein: CASSYSRILNTEAFF

D gene: NA
V gene: TRBV7-8
clone size: NA
J gene: TRBJ1-3
CDR3 DNA: TGTGCCAGCAGCCTGCACAGTCCCTCTGGAAACACCATATATTTT
CDR3 protein: CASSLHSPSGNTIYF

D gene: NA
V gene: TRBV29-1
clone size: few
J gene: TRBJ2-2
CDR3 DNA: TGCAGCGTCAAAGGGCCCGGGGAGCTGTTTTTT
CDR3 protein: CSVKGPGELFF

D gene: NA
V gene: TRBV24-1
clone size: NA
J gene: TRBJ2-3
CDR3 DNA: TGTGCCACCAGTGTCGGGGATACGCAGTATTTT
CDR3 protein: CATSVGDTQYF

D gene: NA
V gene: TRBV4-2
clone size: NA
J gene: TRBJ1-1
CDR3 DNA: TGTGCCAGCAGCCAAGATGAGGGGTTAAGTGAAGCTTTCTTT
CDR3 protein: CASSQDEGLSEAFF

D gene: NA
V gene: TRBV15
clone size: many
J gene: TRBJ2-3
CDR3 DNA: TGTGCCACCAGCAGAGAGCTCTGGGGGTTTGGGGGCACAGATACGCAGTATTTT
CDR3 protein: CATSRELWGFGGTDTQYF

D gene: NA
V gene: TRBV3-1
clone size: few
J gene: TRBJ2-3
CDR3 DNA: TGTGCCAGCAGCCAGTTTTTAGGGGGGGCGCAGTATTTT
CDR3 protein: CASSQFLGGAQYF

D gene: NA
V gene: TRBV20-1
clone size: NA
J gene: TRBJ2-1
CDR3 DNA: TGCAGTGCTAGAGTTTGGGGGGCAAGGGATGAGCAGTTCTTC
CDR3 protein: CSARVWGARDEQFF

D gene: NA
V gene: TRBV18
clone size: few
J gene: TRBJ1-4
CDR3 DNA: TGTGCCAGCTCACGGGAAGTTAATGAAAAACTGTTTTTT
CDR3 protein: CASSREVNEKLFF

D gene: TRBD2
V gene: TRBV7-9
clone size: few
J gene: TRBJ2-7
CDR3 DNA: TGTGCCAGCAGCCCGGGGAGGGAGCGTTACGAGCAGTACTTC
CDR3 protein: CASSPGRERYEQYF

D gene: TRBD1
V gene: TRBV5-5
clone size: NA
J gene: TRBJ2-7
CDR3 DNA: TGTGCCAGCAGCTTTTTTCCGGACAGGTCCTCCTACGAGCAGTACTTC
CDR3 protein: CASSFFPDRSSYEQYF

D gene: NA
V gene: TRBV28
clone size: few
J gene: TRBJ2-2
CDR3 DNA: TGTGCCAGCAGCCTCGGGGCGGGCACCGGGGAGCTGTTTTTT
CDR3 protein: CASSLGAGTGELFF

D gene: NA
V gene: TRBV5-6
clone size: few
J gene: TRBJ1-5
CDR3 DNA: TGTGCCAGCACCGTGGCGGGGGGCAGTGGATATCAGCCCCAGCATTTT
CDR3 protein: CASTVAGGSGYQPQHF

D gene: NA
V gene: TRBV30
clone size: few
J gene: TRBJ1-1
CDR3 DNA: TGTGCCTGGAGTGTACGACTTCCGAACACTGAAGCTTTCTTT
CDR3 protein: CAWSVRLPNTEAFF

D gene: NA
V gene: TRBV29-1
clone size: few
J gene: TRBJ1-2
CDR3 DNA: TGCAGCGTTGAAGGAGACAGGATTTTTGAGGCTAACTATGGCTACACCTTC
CDR3 protein: CSVEGDRIFEANYGYTF

D gene: NA
V gene: TRBV19
clone size: NA
J gene: TRBJ1-1
CDR3 DNA: TGTGCCAGTAAGTTGGACAGCCTGAACACTGAAGCTTTCTTT
CDR3 protein: CASKLDSLNTEAFF

D gene: NA
V gene: TRBV12-3/TRBV12-4
clone size: few
J gene: TRBJ2-4
CDR3 DNA: TGTGCCAGCAGTTTAGAGGGCGGGGTCGCCAAAAACATTCAGTACTTC
CDR3 protein: CASSLEGGVAKNIQYF

D gene: TRBD1
V gene: TRBV5-1
clone size: few
J gene: TRBJ1-1
CDR3 DNA: TGCGCCAGCAGCTTTCAGGGGACAGAGAACACTGAAGCTTTCTTT
CDR3 protein: CASSFQGTENTEAFF

D gene: NA
V gene: TRBV7-9
clone size: NA
J gene: TRBJ2-3
CDR3 DNA: TGTGCCAGCAGCTTATTCGGCGGACCCACAGATACGCAGTATTTT
CDR3 protein: CASSLFGGPTDTQYF

D gene: TRBD2
V gene: TRBV9
clone size: NA
J gene: TRBJ2-3
CDR3 DNA: TGTGCCAGCAGCGCCAATAGCGGGGTGGGCACAGATACGCAGTATTTT
CDR3 protein: CASSANSGVGTDTQYF